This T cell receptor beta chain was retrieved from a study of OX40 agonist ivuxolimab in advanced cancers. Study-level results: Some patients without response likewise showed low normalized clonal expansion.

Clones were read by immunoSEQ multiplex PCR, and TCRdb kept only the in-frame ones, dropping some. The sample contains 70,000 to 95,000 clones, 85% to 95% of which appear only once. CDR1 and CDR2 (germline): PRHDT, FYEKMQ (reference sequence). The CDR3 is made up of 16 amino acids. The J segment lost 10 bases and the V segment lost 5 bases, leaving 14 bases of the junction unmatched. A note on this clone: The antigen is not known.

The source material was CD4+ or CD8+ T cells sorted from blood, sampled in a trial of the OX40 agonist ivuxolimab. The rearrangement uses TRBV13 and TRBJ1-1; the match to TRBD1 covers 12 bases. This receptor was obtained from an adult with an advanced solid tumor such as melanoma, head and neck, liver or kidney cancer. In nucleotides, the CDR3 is TGTGCCAGCAGCAAGGGCCCGGGACAGGGGGCGGCCGTAGCTTTCTTT. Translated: CASSKGPGQGAAVAFF. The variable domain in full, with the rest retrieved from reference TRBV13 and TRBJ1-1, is AAGVIQSPRHLIKEKRETATLKCYPIPRHDTVYWYQQGPGQDPQFLISFYEKMQSDKGSIPDRFSAQQFSDYHSELNMSSLELGDSALYFCASSKGPGQGAAVAFFGQGTRLTVV.